This T cell receptor beta chain is from a study of shared clonotypes between healthy human individuals. The table came from immunoSEQ multiplex PCR; TCRdb's copy has only in-frame clones and leaves some out. The sample yields roughly 480,000 clones, 79% seen once. CDR1 is MDHEN, CDR2 SYDVKM, per germline. CDR3 length: 14 residues. Trimming removed 5 bases from V and 2 bases from J, with 13 bases in between. V and J are TRBV28 and TRBJ2-7; no firm D call. The sequence came from a middle-aged woman in good health. Some clones in this sample may be carry-over from other donors' samples. Material: PBMCs. CDR3 nucleotides: TGTGCCAGCAGTCCACTTCGGATCACCTACGAGCAGTACTTC. Translated, it gives CASSPLRITYEQYF.